A single sample gave rise to the 9 T cell receptor beta chains below, sequenced in a study of technical replicates of blood from a few donors. Sequencing used immunoSEQ multiplex PCR; TCRdb keeps in-frame clones, though not all of them. The repertoire includes 15,000 or so clones, 85% to 90% of them detected once, and 12% sits in the top ten. What was sequenced was PBMCs. The origin of the receptors is a human donor in good health.

The chain employs TRBV7-9 and TRBJ2-5; no definite D call. Germline assignment: CDR1 SEHNR and CDR2 FQNEAQ (reference sequence). The CDR3 totals 15 residues. V was pared by 2 bases and J by 3 bases, with 13 bases between. DNA for the CDR3: TGTGCCAGCAGCTTAATGGGTGACTTGGAAGAGACCCAGTACTTC. Its protein product is CASSLMGDLEETQYF. Using reference TRBV7-9 and TRBJ2-5 for the parts outside the CDR3, the full variable domain is DTGVSQNPRHKITKRGQNVTFRCDPISEHNRLYWYRQTLGQGPEFLTYFQNEAQLEKSRLLSDRFSAERPKGSFSTLEIQRTEQGDSAMYLCASSLMGDLEETQYFGPGTRLLVL.

This rearrangement joins TRBV2 to TRBJ2-4, with TRBD2 matching 11 bases. The CDR3 covers 15 residues. The trim removed 10 bases at V and 6 bases at J, leaving 11 bases unmatched. Germline lookup yields CDR1 SNHLY and CDR2 FYNNEI. The CDR3: CATIFSLAGGNIQYF. CDR3 nucleotides: TGTGCCACCATTTTCTCTCTAGCGGGAGGAAACATTCAGTACTTC.

The chain carries TRBV30 and TRBJ1-2; a possible D gene is TRBD1 (5 bases). The V and J ends lost 2 bases and 4 bases respectively, with 14 bases between them. CDR1 is GTSNPN and CDR2 is SVGIG in the germline V gene (reference sequence). The CDR3 has 14 residues. The CDR3 region has the DNA TGTGCCTGGAGTAGCCCCCAGGGCGGCTATGGCTACACCTTC. It yields the protein CAWSSPQGGYGYTF.

The J gene is TRBJ1-1, the V gene TRBV7-9; D gene unclear. Germline V gene lookup returns CDR1 SEHNR and CDR2 FQNEAQ (reference sequence). This CDR3 comprises 13 residues. The V gene lost 5 bases and the J gene lost 1 base, with 8 bases spanning the gap. The CDR3 spells CASSKQKNTEAFF. The CDR3 coding sequence is TGTGCCAGCAGCAAACAGAAGAACACTGAAGCTTTCTTT.

V gene TRBV18 combines with J gene TRBJ1-4; 7 bases line up with TRBD1. The CDR3 runs 15 residues. Germline CDR1 KGHSH, CDR2 LQKENI. V dropped 6 bases and J dropped 4; count of bases not matched to a gene: 8. CDR3 sequence reads: CASSQGTAINEKLFF. The CDR3 region has the DNA TGTGCCAGCTCCCAAGGGACAGCTATTAATGAAAAACTGTTTTTT.

The CDR3 region is CASSWWITNRGPLRHEQFF. DNA of the CDR3: TGTGCCAGCAGCTGGTGGATAACTAACAGGGGGCCTCTTCGGCATGAGCAGTTCTTC. The chain has TRBV5-8 and TRBJ2-1; 9 bases align to TRBD1. J gave up 8 bases and V 3 bases, and 21 bases lay outside the gene matches. The CDR3 runs 19 residues. Germline V gene lookup returns CDR1 SGHTS and CDR2 YDEGEE.

CDR3 bases: TGTGCCAGCAGCCAAGACGGCGGGTCGGGCTACGAGCAGTACTTC. Translation: CASSQDGGSGYEQYF. The V and J genes are TRBV4-2 and TRBJ2-7; the D gene is possibly TRBD2 (5 bases). The V end lost 0 bases, the J end lost 3 bases, and 12 bases lay between the germline ends. The CDR3 is made up of 15 amino acids. Germline V lookup: CDR1 LGHNA, CDR2 YNFKEQ.

The CDR3, as DNA: TGCGCCAGCAGCCAAGGAATGTTAAGGCGGGAGTATGGGAATGAGCAGTTCTTC. The encoded protein is CASSQGMLRREYGNEQFF. The chain carries TRBV4-1 and TRBJ2-1; TRBD2 matches 7 bases. The CDR3 covers 18 residues. J gave up 7 bases and V 1 base, and 16 bases lay outside the gene matches. Germline V gene data show CDR1 as MGHRA and CDR2 as YSYEKL.

This chain uses TRBV6-5 with TRBJ2-5; D might be TRBD2 (6 bases). Germline values: CDR1 MNHEY, CDR2 SVGAGI. V dropped 0 bases and J dropped 7 bases, with 18 bases sitting between them. The CDR3 is 16 residues long. CDR3 in DNA: TGTGCCAGCAGTTACTCCGCGGGGTCAGAAACGGGGACCCAGTACTTC. The encoded protein is CASSYSAGSETGTQYF.